Below, 20 T cell receptor beta chains from the same sample are listed, as sequenced in a study of blood T cell repertoires in COVID-19 (TCRdb year 2020). The library was obtained by the immunoSEQ multiplex PCR assay. This immuneACCESS table, as held by TCRdb, lists in-frame sequences with V and J called but not all clones. Of the missing ones, under half trace to an unresolved V gene in checked studies; the others have no known cause. The sample data list around 80,000 clones, and about 80% of these were observed just once. The top ten clones comprise 9% to 10% of the sample. Sequenced material: peripheral blood. All receptors come from a human donor in a cohort sampled during active COVID-19.

V is TRBV30 and J is TRBJ2-1, with D tentatively TRBD2 (5 bases). This CDR3 contains 11 residues. Trimming removed 0 bases from V and 15 bases from J, with 12 bases in between. Germline loops: CDR1 GTSNPN, CDR2 SVGIG (reference sequence). The CDR3 DNA follows: TGTGCCTGGAGTGTTCTAGGGAGTCGGTTCTTC. This codes for CAWSVLGSRFF.

Concerning this clone: This sample includes further DNA sequences coding for the same CDR3. The chain recombines TRBV11-2 with TRBJ2-7; 9 bases are a match to TRBD2. Germline trimming cut 5 bases from V and 2 bases from J; bases unmatched to any gene: 4. The length of the CDR3 is 14 residues. Germline-derived CDR1 and CDR2 are SGHAT and FQNNGV. This CDR3 reads CASSRSGSPYEQYF. The CDR3 DNA reads as TGTGCCAGCAGCCGTAGCGGGAGCCCCTACGAGCAGTACTTC.

The rearrangement links TRBV28 to TRBJ1-5; a weak D match, TRBD1 (5 bases). The germline V and J ends were trimmed by 6 bases and 8 bases, with 14 bases remaining between them. The CDR3 contains 13 residues. Germline V gives CDR1 MDHEN, CDR2 SYDVKM. CDR3 DNA sequence: TGTGCCAGCAGGCTCACACGGGGGGAGCCCCAGCATTTT. Translation: CASRLTRGEPQHF.

The V and J genes are TRBV12-5 and TRBJ2-3, with D perhaps matching TRBD1 (5 bases). Germline V gene lookup returns CDR1 LGHNT and CDR2 FRNRAP. V was pared by 5 bases and J by 0 bases, with 15 bases between. The CDR3 runs to 16 residues. The CDR3 here is CASGPQGLTSTDTQYF. The CDR3 DNA reads as TGTGCTAGTGGTCCCCAGGGCCTTACTAGCACAGATACGCAGTATTTT.

The chain links TRBV5-5 to TRBJ2-5, with D perhaps matching TRBD2 (6 bases). CDR1 is SGHKS, CDR2 YYEKEE, per germline (reference sequence). This CDR3 contains 15 residues. Trimming left V 3 bases short and J 1 base short, with 13 bases between. The CDR3 DNA sequence: TGTGCCAGCAGCTCCCCGGGGGAGTCCCAAGAGACCCAGTACTTC. The encoded protein is CASSSPGESQETQYF.

The chain couples TRBV9 to TRBJ1-3; D ambiguous. This CDR3 is 14 amino acids long. The germline CDR1 and CDR2 sequences are SGDLS and YYNGEE. V gave up 4 bases and J gave up 8 bases, with 16 bases separating them. Here the CDR3 DNA reads TGTGCCAGCAGCTCTCGGACTCTCCCGGACACCATATATTTT. Protein sequence: CASSSRTLPDTIYF.

The chain employs TRBV7-9 and TRBJ1-2; 7 bases are shared with TRBD1. Per germline, CDR1 SEHNR and CDR2 FQNEAQ (reference sequence). CDR3 length: 14 amino acids. The ends lost 5 bases at V and 2 bases at J; junction bases unmatched: 5. The CDR3 protein is CASSPRTGNYGYTF. DNA for the CDR3: TGTGCCAGCAGCCCTCGGACAGGCAACTATGGCTACACCTTC.

This chain connects TRBV6-5 to TRBJ2-1; the match to TRBD1 covers 12 bases. V shed 6 bases, J shed 5 bases, and the junction held 2 bases outside the gene matches. CDR1 and CDR2 from the germline V gene are MNHEY and SVGAGI. There are 14 residues in the CDR3. The CDR3 protein is CASRGQGANNEQFF. The CDR3 bases are TGTGCCAGCAGGGGACAGGGGGCCAACAATGAGCAGTTCTTC.

The chain carries TRBV5-1 and TRBJ2-1; D perhaps matches TRBD2 (5 bases). From germline, CDR1 is SGHRS and CDR2 YFSETQ. The CDR3 extends over 14 amino acids. V lost 7 bases, J lost 7 bases, and 18 bases lay in between. For the CDR3, the DNA is TGCGCCAGCGGAACGGGGAGTCTTCGTAATGAGCAGTTCTTC. This translates into CASGTGSLRNEQFF.

Points on this clone: Distinct nucleotide sequences in the sample also encode this CDR3. The CDR3 loop is CASSLSGYSNQPQHF. CDR3 in DNA: TGTGCCAGCAGCTTGTCAGGGTATAGCAATCAGCCCCAGCATTTT. The chain has TRBV5-6 and TRBJ1-5; weak D call: TRBD1 (5 bases). V was clipped by 1 base and J by 0 bases, with 8 bases between them. There are 15 residues in the CDR3. Germline V gene sequence: CDR1 SGHDT, CDR2 YYEEEE.

This clone was detected only once. This chain uses TRBV27 with TRBJ1-3, with TRBD1 as a possible D gene (5 bases). V lost 4 bases and J lost 4, with 17 bases in between. CDR3 length: 16 amino acids. In germline, CDR1 is MNHEY, CDR2 SMNVEV (reference sequence). CDR3 protein: CASSSSGRASGNTIYF. CDR3 sequence (DNA): TGTGCCAGCAGTTCCTCGGGCAGGGCCTCAGGAAACACCATATATTTT.

CDR3 in DNA: TGCGCCAGCAGCTTGGCGGTCACCGGGGAGCTGTTTTTT. Encoded protein: CASSLAVTGELFF. The chain recombines TRBV5-1 with TRBJ2-2, with no clear D. The CDR3 runs 13 residues. V lost 0 bases to trimming and J lost 4 bases, with 4 bases between them. CDR1 SGHRS and CDR2 YFSETQ come from the germline V gene.

The rearrangement links TRBV2 to TRBJ1-2; D not resolved. The CDR3 runs to 13 residues. Trimming took off 6 bases at V and 8 bases at J, with 16 bases between the two ends. CDR1 is SNHLY, CDR2 FYNNEI, per germline. The CDR3 spells CASSVLDSRGYTF. CDR3 in DNA: TGTGCCAGCAGCGTTTTGGATTCTAGGGGCTACACCTTC.

The chain recombines TRBV7-9 with TRBJ1-2; D gene ambiguous. The length of the CDR3 is 13 residues. Per germline, CDR1 SEHNR and CDR2 FQNEAQ (reference sequence). Trimming shortened V by 5 bases and J by 5 bases, and 12 bases separated the two germline ends. The CDR3 is CASSGGIKYGYTF. Written as DNA, the CDR3 is TGTGCCAGCAGCGGAGGAATTAAGTATGGCTACACCTTC.

This chain connects TRBV28 to TRBJ2-5, with D possibly TRBD2 on 6 matching bases. Germline V gene lookup returns CDR1 MDHEN and CDR2 SYDVKM. Trimming pared 3 bases from V and 1 base from J, leaving 18 bases between. This CDR3 spans 17 amino acids. The CDR3 reads CASSFWREAPSQETQYF. CDR3 in DNA: TGTGCCAGCAGTTTCTGGCGGGAAGCCCCGTCCCAAGAGACCCAGTACTTC.

The CDR3 region has the DNA TGCGCCAGCTCCGGGACTTCGAACACCGGGGAGCTGTTTTTT. Amino acid sequence: CASSGTSNTGELFF. The genes are TRBV5-1 and TRBJ2-2; D is possibly TRBD2 (6 bases). The germline V gene has CDR1 SGHRS and CDR2 YFSETQ. The V gene lost 7 bases and the J gene lost 0 bases, with 10 bases spanning the gap. The CDR3 contains 14 residues. Filled out from reference TRBV5-1 and TRBJ2-2, the complete variable domain reads KAGVTQTPRYLIKTRGQQVTLSCSPISGHRSVSWYQQTPGQGLQFLFEYFSETQRNKGNFPGRFSGRQFSNSRSEMNVSTLELGDSALYLCASSGTSNTGELFFGEGSRLTVL.

The sample holds one count of this clone. This chain links TRBV9 with TRBJ2-2; D is undetermined. With 0 bases removed from V and 0 bases from J, the gap between germline ends came to 15 bases. The germline V gene encodes CDR1 SGDLS and CDR2 YYNGEE. The CDR3 runs 18 residues. The CDR3 DNA is TGTGCCAGCAGCGTAGGAGGAAGACTTCCCGCGAACACCGGGGAGCTGTTTTTT. Translated: CASSVGGRLPANTGELFF.

The chain combines TRBV4-2 with TRBJ1-3; 7 bases map to TRBD1. The CDR3 sequence is 15 residues long. V trimming: 4 bases; J trimming: 0 bases; junction bases outside the gene matches: 3. CDR1 is LGHNA, CDR2 YNFKEQ, per germline. DNA of the CDR3: TGTGCCAGCAGCCCCACAGGGGCCTCTGGAAACACCATATATTTT. Protein product: CASSPTGASGNTIYF.

This chain connects TRBV7-8 to TRBJ2-1, with 9 bases aligning to TRBD2. The CDR3 runs 16 residues. J was trimmed by 5 bases and V by 5 bases; bases with no gene match: 10. Germline values: CDR1 SGHVS, CDR2 FQNEAQ. CDR3 sequence: CASSPISGSWDNEQFF. CDR3 nucleotide sequence: TGTGCCAGCAGCCCCATTAGCGGGAGTTGGGACAATGAGCAGTTCTTC.

Only a few counts were recorded for this clone. The genes are TRBV5-1 and TRBJ1-6; TRBD1 is a possible D gene (6 bases). Germline V lookup: CDR1 SGHRS, CDR2 YFSETQ. This CDR3 is built from 15 residues. V was clipped by 4 bases and J by 5 bases, with 13 bases between them. CDR3 nucleotides: TGCGCCAGCAGCACGATAGGGGGTAATAATTCACCCCTCCACTTT. Protein sequence: CASSTIGGNNSPLHF.